This TCR beta chain originates from a study of cytomegalovirus exposure and HLA in healthy donors. With regard to this clone: Its antigen is currently unknown.

The primer mix had 60 Vbeta and 13 Jbeta primers. Sequencing used immunoSEQ multiplex PCR; TCRdb keeps in-frame clones, though not all of them. The sample carries under 150,000 clones, around three quarters recorded once. Study outcomes and limitations: Researchers reported in a later analysis that common viral pathogens appeared linked to several top clusters. Reportedly, HLA-A and HLA-B alleles of most subjects were accurately predicted from TCR beta. Cytomegalovirus association was listed for about 160 TCR beta chains.

Trimming removed 7 bases from V and 5 bases from J; junction bases left unmatched: 8. The CDR3 extends over 13 amino acids. CDR1 is GTSNPN, CDR2 SVGIG, per germline (reference sequence). Sequenced sample: PBMCs. The source is a man aged 25 to 40 in good health and CMV-seropositive. The rearrangement uses TRBV30 and TRBJ2-7, with 10 bases that match TRBD2. CDR3 DNA: TGTGCCTCGCTAGCGGGGGCCCGGGACGAGCAGTACTTC. Encoded protein: CASLAGARDEQYF.